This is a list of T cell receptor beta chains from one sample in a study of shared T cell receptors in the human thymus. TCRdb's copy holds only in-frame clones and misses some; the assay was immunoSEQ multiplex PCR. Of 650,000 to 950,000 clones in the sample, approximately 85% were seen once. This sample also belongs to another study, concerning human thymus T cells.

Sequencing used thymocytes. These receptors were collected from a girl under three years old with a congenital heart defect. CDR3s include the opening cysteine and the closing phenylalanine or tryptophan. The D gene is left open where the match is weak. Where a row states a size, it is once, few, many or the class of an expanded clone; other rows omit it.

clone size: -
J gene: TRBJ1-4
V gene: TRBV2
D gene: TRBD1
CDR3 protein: CASLPRTGLEEKLFF
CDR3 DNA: TGTGCCAGCTTACCCCGGACAGGGCTAGAAGAAAAACTGTTTTTT

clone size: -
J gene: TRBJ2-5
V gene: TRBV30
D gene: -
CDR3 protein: CAWKKGPGGVELSRTQYF
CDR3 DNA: TGTGCCTGGAAGAAAGGTCCCGGGGGTGTGGAACTAAGTCGGACCCAGTACTTC

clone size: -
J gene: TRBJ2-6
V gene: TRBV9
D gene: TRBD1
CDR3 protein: CASSVKSGTELLASGANVLTF
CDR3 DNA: TGTGCCAGCAGCGTAAAGTCCGGGACAGAGCTCCTGGCCTCTGGGGCCAACGTCCTGACTTTC

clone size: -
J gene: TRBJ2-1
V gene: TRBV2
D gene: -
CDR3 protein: CASSRLALGTGAHNEQFF
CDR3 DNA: TGTGCCAGCAGTCGACTAGCCCTAGGAACGGGGGCCCACAATGAGCAGTTCTTC

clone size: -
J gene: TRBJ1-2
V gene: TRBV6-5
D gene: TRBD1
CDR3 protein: CASSYRQGNGYTF
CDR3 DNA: TGTGCCAGCAGTTACCGACAGGGCAATGGCTACACCTTC

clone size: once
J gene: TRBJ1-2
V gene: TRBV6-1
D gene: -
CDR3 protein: CASSWKTVYGYTF
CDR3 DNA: TGTGCCAGCAGTTGGAAAACAGTCTATGGCTACACCTTC

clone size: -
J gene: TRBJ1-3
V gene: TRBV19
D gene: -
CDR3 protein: CASSISRGAGNTIYF
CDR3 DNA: TGTGCCAGTAGTATTTCTAGGGGTGCTGGAAACACCATATATTTT

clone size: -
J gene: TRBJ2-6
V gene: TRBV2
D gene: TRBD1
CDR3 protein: CASSEPGTGDRSGANVLTF
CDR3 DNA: TGTGCCAGCAGTGAACCCGGGACAGGGGATCGCTCTGGGGCCAACGTCCTGACTTTC

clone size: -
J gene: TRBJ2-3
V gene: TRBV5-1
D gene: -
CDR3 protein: CASSLEPDLVGGPFLHTQYF
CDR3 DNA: TGCGCCAGCAGCTTGGAACCCGATTTGGTGGGGGGGCCCTTTTTACATACGCAGTATTTT

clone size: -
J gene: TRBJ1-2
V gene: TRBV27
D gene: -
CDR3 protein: CASSLGHTQDPDGYTF
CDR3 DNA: TGTGCCAGCAGTTTGGGTCACACACAGGATCCGGATGGCTACACCTTC

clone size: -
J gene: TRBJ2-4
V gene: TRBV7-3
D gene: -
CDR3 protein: CASSTRANARPLAKNIQYF
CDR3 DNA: TGTGCCAGCAGCACCCGAGCTAACGCCCGTCCTCTAGCCAAAAACATTCAGTACTTC

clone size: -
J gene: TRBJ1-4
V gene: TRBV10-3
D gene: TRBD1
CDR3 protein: CAISEAGTGGRKLFF
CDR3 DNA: TGTGCCATCAGTGAGGCCGGGACAGGGGGTCGAAAACTGTTTTTT

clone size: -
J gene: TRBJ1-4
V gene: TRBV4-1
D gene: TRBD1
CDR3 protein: CASSQSTGVVREKLFF
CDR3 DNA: TGCGCCAGCAGCCAATCTACAGGGGTCGTTCGGGAAAAACTGTTTTTT

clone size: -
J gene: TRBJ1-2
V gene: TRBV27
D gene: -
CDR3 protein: CASSARGFGYTF
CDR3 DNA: TGTGCCAGCAGTGCCCGAGGGTTTGGCTACACCTTC

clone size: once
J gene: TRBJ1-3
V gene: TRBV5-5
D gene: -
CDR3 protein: CASSLLLKPINTIYF
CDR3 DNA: TGTGCCAGCAGCTTGTTACTAAAACCGATAAACACCATATATTTT

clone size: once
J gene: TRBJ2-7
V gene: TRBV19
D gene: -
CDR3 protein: CASTRGGTYEQYF
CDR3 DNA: TGTGCCAGTACACGGGGCGGGACCTACGAGCAGTACTTC

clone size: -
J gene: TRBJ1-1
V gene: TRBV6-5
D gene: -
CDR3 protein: CASSYDRQNTEAFF
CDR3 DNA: TGTGCCAGCAGTTATGACAGACAGAACACTGAAGCTTTCTTT

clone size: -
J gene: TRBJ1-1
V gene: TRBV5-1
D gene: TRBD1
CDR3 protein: CASSGDRVFWNTEAFF
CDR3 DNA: TGCGCCAGCAGCGGGGACAGGGTTTTCTGGAACACTGAAGCTTTCTTT

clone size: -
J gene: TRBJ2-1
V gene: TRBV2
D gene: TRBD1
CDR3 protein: CARTTGTGIYNEQFF
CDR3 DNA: TGTGCCAGGACAACCGGGACAGGGATTTACAATGAGCAGTTCTTC

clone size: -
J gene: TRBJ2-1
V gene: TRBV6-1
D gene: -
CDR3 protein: CASSEGGGSMSIYNEQFF
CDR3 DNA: TGTGCCAGCAGTGAAGGGGGCGGATCCATGTCCATCTACAATGAGCAGTTCTTC

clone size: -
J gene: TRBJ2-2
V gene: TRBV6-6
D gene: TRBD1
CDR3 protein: CASRGTDRVDTGELFF
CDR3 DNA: TGTGCCAGCAGGGGGACCGACAGGGTGGACACCGGGGAGCTGTTTTTT

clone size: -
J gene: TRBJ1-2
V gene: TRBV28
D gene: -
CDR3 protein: CASSWDLYGYTF
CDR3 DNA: TGTGCCAGCAGTTGGGACTTATATGGCTACACCTTC

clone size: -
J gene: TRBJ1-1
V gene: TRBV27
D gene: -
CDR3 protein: CASKSNRLNTEAFF
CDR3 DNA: TGTGCCAGCAAGTCGAACAGGTTGAACACTGAAGCTTTCTTT

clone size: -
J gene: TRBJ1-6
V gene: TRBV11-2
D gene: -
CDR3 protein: CASSLAGNSPLHF
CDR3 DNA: TGTGCCAGCAGCTTAGCGGGGAATTCACCCCTCCACTTT

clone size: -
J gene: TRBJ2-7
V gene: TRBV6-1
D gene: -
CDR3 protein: CASTPLQQGFYEQYF
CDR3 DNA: TGTGCCAGCACCCCGCTACAACAGGGATTCTACGAGCAGTACTTC

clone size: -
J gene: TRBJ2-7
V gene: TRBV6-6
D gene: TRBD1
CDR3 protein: CASSHRGSSYEQYF
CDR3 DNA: TGTGCCAGCAGCCACAGGGGGAGCTCCTACGAGCAGTACTTC

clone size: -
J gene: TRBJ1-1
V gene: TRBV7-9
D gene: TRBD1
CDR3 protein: CASSLTPGGLKKAFF
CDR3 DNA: TGTGCCAGCAGCCTCACCCCAGGGGGGCTAAAGAAAGCTTTCTTT

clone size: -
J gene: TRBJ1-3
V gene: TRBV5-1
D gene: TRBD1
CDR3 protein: CASSLGGQGTGNTIYF
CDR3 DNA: TGCGCCAGCAGCTTGGGCGGACAGGGTACGGGAAACACCATATATTTT

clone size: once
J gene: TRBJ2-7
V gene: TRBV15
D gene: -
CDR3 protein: CATSRDSPGEQYF
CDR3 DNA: TGTGCCACCAGCAGAGATAGCCCGGGTGAGCAGTACTTC

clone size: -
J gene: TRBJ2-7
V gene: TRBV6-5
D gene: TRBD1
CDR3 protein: CASGEGQFSYEQYF
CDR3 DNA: TGTGCCAGCGGAGAGGGACAGTTCTCCTACGAGCAGTACTTC

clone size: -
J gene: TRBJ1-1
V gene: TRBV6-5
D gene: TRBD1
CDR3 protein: CASSSGQGCTEAFF
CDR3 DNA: TGTGCCAGCAGCTCAGGACAGGGGTGCACTGAAGCTTTCTTT

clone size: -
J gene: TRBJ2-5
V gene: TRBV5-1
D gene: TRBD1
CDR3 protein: CASSSGTGPETQYF
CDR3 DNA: TGCGCCAGCAGCTCCGGGACAGGGCCTGAGACCCAGTACTTC

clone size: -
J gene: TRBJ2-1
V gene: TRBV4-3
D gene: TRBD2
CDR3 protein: CASSQTSGGPTNNEQFF
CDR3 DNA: TGCGCCAGCAGCCAAACTAGCGGGGGGCCAACAAACAATGAGCAGTTCTTC

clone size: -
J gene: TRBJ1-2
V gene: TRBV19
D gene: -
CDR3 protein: CASSPKDRGSGGYTF
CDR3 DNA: TGTGCCAGTAGTCCGAAGGATCGGGGGTCAGGTGGCTACACCTTC

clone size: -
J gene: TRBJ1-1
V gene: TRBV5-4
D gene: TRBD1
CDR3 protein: CASTPGRQGNTEAFF
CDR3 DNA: TGTGCCAGCACCCCCGGCCGACAGGGAAACACTGAAGCTTTCTTT

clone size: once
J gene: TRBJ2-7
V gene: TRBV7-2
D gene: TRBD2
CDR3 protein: CASSSRGGRGSEQYF
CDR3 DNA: TGTGCCAGCAGCTCGCGGGGGGGCCGTGGAAGCGAGCAGTACTTC

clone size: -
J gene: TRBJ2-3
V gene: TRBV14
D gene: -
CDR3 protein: CASSRDKDLTDTQYF
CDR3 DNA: TGTGCCAGCAGCCGGGACAAGGATCTCACAGATACGCAGTATTTT

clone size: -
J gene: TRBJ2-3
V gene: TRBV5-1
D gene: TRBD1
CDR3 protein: CASSSGTGGSDTQYF
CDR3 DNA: TGCGCCAGCAGCTCCGGGACAGGGGGATCAGATACGCAGTATTTT

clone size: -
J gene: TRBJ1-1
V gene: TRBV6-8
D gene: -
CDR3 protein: CASSPTQDSMNTEAFF
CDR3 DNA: TGTGCCAGCAGCCCCACCCAGGACAGCATGAACACTGAAGCTTTCTTT

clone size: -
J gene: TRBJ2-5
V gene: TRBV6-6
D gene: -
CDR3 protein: CASSYPGETQYF
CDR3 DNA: TGTGCCAGCAGTTACCCGGGAGAGACCCAGTACTTC

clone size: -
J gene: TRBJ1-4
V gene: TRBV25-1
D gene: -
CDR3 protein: CASSESRGGGNEKLFF
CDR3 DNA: TGTGCCAGCAGTGAATCGAGAGGGGGGGGTAATGAAAAACTGTTTTTT

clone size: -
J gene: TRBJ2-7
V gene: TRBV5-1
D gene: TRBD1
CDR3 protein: CASSHSDRGPPGIAYEQYF
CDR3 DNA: TGCGCCAGCAGCCATTCGGACAGGGGTCCCCCGGGGATCGCCTACGAGCAGTACTTC

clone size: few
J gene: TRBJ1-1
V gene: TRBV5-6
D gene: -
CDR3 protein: CASSFHQGWNTEAFF
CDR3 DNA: TGTGCCAGCAGCTTCCACCAGGGATGGAACACTGAAGCTTTCTTT

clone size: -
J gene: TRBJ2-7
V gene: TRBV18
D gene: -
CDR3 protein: CASSRGFARFYEQYF
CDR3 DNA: TGTGCCAGCTCCCGCGGGTTCGCCCGCTTCTACGAGCAGTACTTC

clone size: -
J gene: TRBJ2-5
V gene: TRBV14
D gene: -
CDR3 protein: CASSHYRKTQYF
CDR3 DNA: TGTGCCAGCAGCCACTACAGAAAGACCCAGTACTTC

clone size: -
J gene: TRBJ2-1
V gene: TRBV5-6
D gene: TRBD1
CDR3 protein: CASSLESSGQGAREQFF
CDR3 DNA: TGTGCCAGCAGCTTGGAGTCTTCGGGACAGGGGGCTCGTGAGCAGTTCTTC

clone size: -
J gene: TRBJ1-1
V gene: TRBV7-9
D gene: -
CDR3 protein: CASSPDFVTEAFF
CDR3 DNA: TGTGCCAGCAGCCCAGACTTCGTCACTGAAGCTTTCTTT

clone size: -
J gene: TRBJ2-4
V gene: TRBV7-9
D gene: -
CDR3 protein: CASSLVWGRGKNIQYF
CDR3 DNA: TGTGCCAGCAGCCTTGTGTGGGGTAGGGGCAAAAACATTCAGTACTTC